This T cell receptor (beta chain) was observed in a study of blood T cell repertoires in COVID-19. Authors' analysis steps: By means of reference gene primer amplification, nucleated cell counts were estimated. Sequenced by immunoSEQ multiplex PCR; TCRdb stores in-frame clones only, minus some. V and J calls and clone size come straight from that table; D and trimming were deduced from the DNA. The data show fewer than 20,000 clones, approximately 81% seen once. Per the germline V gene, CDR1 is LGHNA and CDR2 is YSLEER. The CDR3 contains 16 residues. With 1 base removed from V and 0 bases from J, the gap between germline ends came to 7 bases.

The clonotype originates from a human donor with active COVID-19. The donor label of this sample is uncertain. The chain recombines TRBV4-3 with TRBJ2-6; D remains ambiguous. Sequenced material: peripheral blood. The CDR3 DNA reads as TGCGCCAGCAGCCAAGCACAGAGCTCTGGGGCCAACGTCCTGACTTTC. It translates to CASSQAQSSGANVLTF.